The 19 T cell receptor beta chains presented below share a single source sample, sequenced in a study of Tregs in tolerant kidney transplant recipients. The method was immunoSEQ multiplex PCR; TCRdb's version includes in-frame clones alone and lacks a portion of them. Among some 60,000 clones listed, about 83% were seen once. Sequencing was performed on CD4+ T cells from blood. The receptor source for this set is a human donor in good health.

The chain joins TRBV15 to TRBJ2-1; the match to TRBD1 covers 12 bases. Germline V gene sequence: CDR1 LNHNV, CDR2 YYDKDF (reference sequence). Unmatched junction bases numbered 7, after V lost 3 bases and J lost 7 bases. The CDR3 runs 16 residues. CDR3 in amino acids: CATSRPGQGAKNEQFF. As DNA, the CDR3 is TGTGCCACCAGCAGGCCGGGACAGGGGGCCAAAAATGAGCAGTTCTTC. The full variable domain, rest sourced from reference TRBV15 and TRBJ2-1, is DAMVIQNPRYQVTQFGKPVTLSCSQTLNHNVMYWYQQKSSQAPKLLFHYYDKDFNNEADTPDNFQSRRPNTSFCFLDIRSPGLGDTAMYLCATSRPGQGAKNEQFFGPGTRLTVL.

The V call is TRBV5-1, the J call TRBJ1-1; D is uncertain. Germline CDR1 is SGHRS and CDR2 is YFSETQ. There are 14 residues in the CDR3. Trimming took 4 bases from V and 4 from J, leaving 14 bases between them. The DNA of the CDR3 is TGCGCCAGCAGCCCTCCGGACTCAAGCACTGAAGCTTTCTTT. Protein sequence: CASSPPDSSTEAFF.

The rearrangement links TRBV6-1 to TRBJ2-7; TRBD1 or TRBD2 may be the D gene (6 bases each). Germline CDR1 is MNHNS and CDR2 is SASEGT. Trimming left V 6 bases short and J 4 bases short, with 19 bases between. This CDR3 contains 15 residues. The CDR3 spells CASRGRDNLGYEQYF. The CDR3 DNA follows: TGTGCCAGCAGAGGGCGGGACAACCTAGGGTACGAGCAGTACTTC.

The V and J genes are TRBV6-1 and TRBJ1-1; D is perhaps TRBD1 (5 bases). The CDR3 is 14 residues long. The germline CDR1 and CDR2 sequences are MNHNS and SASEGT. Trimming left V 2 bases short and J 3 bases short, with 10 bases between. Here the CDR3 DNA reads TGTGCCAGCAGTGAAATGTTGACAGACACTGAAGCTTTCTTT. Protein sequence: CASSEMLTDTEAFF.

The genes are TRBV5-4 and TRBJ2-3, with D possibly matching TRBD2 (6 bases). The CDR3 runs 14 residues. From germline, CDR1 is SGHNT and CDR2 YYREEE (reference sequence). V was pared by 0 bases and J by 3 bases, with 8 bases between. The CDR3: CASSLAGVTDTQYF. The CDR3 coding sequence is TGTGCCAGCAGCTTGGCGGGAGTGACAGATACGCAGTATTTT.

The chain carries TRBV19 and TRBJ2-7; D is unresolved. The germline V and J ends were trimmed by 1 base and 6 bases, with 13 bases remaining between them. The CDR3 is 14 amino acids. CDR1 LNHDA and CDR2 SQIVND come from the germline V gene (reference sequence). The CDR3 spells CASSIGSRWGEQYF. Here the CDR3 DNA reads TGTGCCAGTAGTATAGGGTCCCGTTGGGGCGAGCAGTACTTC.

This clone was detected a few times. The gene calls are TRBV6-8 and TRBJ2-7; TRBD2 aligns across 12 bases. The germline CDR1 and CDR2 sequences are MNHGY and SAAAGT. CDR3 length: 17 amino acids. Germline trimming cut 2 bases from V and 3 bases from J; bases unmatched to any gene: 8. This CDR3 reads CASSYVGLAGPNYEQYF. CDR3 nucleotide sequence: TGTGCCAGCAGTTACGTTGGACTAGCGGGGCCCAACTACGAGCAGTACTTC.

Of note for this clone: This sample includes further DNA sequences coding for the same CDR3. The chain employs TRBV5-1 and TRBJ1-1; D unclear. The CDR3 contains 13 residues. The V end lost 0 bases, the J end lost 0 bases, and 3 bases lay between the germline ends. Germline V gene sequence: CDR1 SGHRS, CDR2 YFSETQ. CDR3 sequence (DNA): TGCGCCAGCAGCTTGGATCTGAACACTGAAGCTTTCTTT. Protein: CASSLDLNTEAFF.

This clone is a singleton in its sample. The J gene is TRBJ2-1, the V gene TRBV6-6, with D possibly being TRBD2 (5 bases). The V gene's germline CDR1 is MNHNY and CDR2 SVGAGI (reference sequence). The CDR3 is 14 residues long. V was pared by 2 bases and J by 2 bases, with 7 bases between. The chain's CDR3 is CASSYERAYNEQFF. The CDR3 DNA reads TGTGCCAGCAGTTACGAGAGGGCCTACAATGAGCAGTTCTTC.

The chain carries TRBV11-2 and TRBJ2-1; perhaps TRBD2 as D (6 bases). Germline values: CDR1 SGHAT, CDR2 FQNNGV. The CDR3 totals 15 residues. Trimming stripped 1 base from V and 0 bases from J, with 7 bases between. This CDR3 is CASSLVGGSYNEQFF. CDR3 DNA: TGTGCCAGCAGCTTAGTGGGGGGCTCCTACAATGAGCAGTTCTTC.

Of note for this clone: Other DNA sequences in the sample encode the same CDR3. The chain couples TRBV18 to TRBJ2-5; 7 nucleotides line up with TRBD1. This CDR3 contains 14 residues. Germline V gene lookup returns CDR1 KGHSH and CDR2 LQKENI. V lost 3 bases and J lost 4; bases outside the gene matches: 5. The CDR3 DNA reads TGTGCCAGCTCACCTACAGGGGCGGGAGAGACCCAGTACTTC. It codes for CASSPTGAGETQYF.

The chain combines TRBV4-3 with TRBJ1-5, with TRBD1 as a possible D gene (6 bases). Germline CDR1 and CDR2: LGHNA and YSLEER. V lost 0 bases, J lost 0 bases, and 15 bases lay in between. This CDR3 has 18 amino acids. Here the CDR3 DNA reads TGCGCCAGCAGCCAAGAGCCCACAGGGACGGCTAGCAATCAGCCCCAGCATTTT. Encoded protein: CASSQEPTGTASNQPQHF.

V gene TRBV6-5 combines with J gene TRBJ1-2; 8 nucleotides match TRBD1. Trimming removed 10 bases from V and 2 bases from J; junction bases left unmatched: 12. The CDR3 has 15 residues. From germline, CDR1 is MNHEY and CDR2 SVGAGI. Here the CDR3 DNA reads TGTGCCACCGGAACCCACAGGGGGACCAACTATGGCTACACCTTC. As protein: CATGTHRGTNYGYTF.

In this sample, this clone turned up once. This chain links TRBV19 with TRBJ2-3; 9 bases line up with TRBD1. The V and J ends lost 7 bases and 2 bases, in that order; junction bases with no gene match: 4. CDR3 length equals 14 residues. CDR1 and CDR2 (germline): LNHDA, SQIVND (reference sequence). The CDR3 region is CASTRDRATDTQYF. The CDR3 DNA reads TGTGCCAGTACCCGGGACAGGGCCACAGATACGCAGTATTTT.

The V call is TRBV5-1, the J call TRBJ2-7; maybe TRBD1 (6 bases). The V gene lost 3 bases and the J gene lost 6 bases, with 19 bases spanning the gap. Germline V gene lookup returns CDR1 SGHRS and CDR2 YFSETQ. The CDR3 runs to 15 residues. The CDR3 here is CASSYGQRGMGEQYF. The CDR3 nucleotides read TGCGCCAGCAGCTACGGACAGAGAGGGATGGGCGAGCAGTACTTC. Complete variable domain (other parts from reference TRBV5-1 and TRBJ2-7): KAGVTQTPRYLIKTRGQQVTLSCSPISGHRSVSWYQQTPGQGLQFLFEYFSETQRNKGNFPGRFSGRQFSNSRSEMNVSTLELGDSALYLCASSYGQRGMGEQYFGPGTRLTVT.

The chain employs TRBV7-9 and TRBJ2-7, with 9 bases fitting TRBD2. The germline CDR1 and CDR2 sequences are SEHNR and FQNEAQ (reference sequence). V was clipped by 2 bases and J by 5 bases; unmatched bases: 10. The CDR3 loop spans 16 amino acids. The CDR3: CASSLSLRAGGHEQYF. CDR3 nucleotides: TGTGCCAGCAGCTTAAGCCTTCGAGCGGGGGGTCACGAGCAGTACTTC.

The CDR3 protein is CASSYQPTSIADTQYF. The CDR3, as DNA: TGTGCCAGCAGTTACCAACCGACTAGTATCGCGGATACGCAGTATTTT. The rearrangement links TRBV6-6 to TRBJ2-3; D may be TRBD2 (6 bases). The CDR3 extends over 16 amino acids. Germline values: CDR1 MNHNY, CDR2 SVGAGI (reference sequence). V lost 2 bases and J 6 bases, leaving 18 bases between the germline ends.

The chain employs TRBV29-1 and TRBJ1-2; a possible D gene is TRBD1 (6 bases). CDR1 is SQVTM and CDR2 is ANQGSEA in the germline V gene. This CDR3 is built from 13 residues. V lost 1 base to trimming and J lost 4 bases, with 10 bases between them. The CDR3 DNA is TGCAGCGTTGAAGGTGCAGGGGTCTATGGCTACACCTTC. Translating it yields CSVEGAGVYGYTF.

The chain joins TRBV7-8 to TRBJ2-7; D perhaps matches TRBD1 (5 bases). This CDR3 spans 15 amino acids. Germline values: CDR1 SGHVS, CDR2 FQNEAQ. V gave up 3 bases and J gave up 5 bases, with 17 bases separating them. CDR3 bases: TGTGCCAGCAGCTTCAAGGACCCAGGGAACAACGAGCAGTACTTC. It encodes CASSFKDPGNNEQYF.